These T cell receptor beta chains were read from a single sample in a study of T cells after somatic rescue of genetic block. Generated by immunoSEQ multiplex PCR, the TCRdb table keeps only in-frame clones and is missing some. The sample consists of 80,000 to 90,000 clones, approximately 90% of them appearing once. Material for sequencing was peripheral blood mononuclear cells (PBMCs). The receptors shown here come from a woman under 30. Both conserved end residues are part of each CDR3. Expanded clones get a size class; other rows say once, few or many, or leave the size out.

size: -
length: 11
J: TRBJ2-3
V: TRBV7-9
CDR3: CASGRQDTQYF

size: -
length: 16
J: TRBJ1-1
V: TRBV28
CDR3: CASSFGTALMNTEAFF

size: -
length: 15
J: TRBJ2-1
V: TRBV7-3
CDR3: CASSLQGSSVDEQFF

size: -
length: 16
J: TRBJ2-7
V: TRBV5-1
CDR3: CASSFSRDRPTKEQYF

size: once
length: 16
J: TRBJ2-7
V: TRBV19
CDR3: CASSMGAQKYSYEQYF

size: -
length: 16
J: TRBJ2-7
V: TRBV10-3
CDR3: CAISADRGPPTYEQYF

size: -
length: 14
J: TRBJ1-4
V: TRBV10-1
CDR3: CASSEAGQEEKLFF

size: -
length: 12
J: TRBJ1-2
V: TRBV6-1
CDR3: CASSEADYGYTF

size: -
length: 16
J: TRBJ2-5
V: TRBV30
CDR3: CAWSVRIGGAGETQYF

size: -
length: 14
J: TRBJ2-5
V: TRBV5-1
CDR3: CASSLAGTGETQYF

size: -
length: 17
J: TRBJ2-3
V: TRBV18
CDR3: CASSPPLREGLEDTQYF

size: -
length: 12
J: TRBJ2-7
V: TRBV6-5
CDR3: CASSQIGYEQYF

size: -
length: 15
J: TRBJ2-5
V: TRBV4-1
CDR3: CASSQDPGGGETQYF

size: -
length: 11
J: TRBJ2-7
V: TRBV7-2
CDR3: CASSFTYEQYF

size: -
length: 16
J: TRBJ2-2
V: TRBV29-1
CDR3: CSALSPQKGDAGELFF

size: -
length: 15
J: TRBJ2-7
V: TRBV7-9
CDR3: CASSLAQGVIYEQYF

size: -
length: 16
J: TRBJ2-3
V: TRBV4-3
CDR3: CASSQDGPGAPDTQYF

size: -
length: 18
J: TRBJ2-6
V: TRBV2
CDR3: CASSAGDRGFSGANVLTF

size: -
length: 16
J: TRBJ1-1
V: TRBV18
CDR3: CASSRIGTTGVTEAFF

size: -
length: 17
J: TRBJ1-5
V: TRBV18
CDR3: CASSSRTGGSSNQPQHF

size: -
length: 16
J: TRBJ2-4
V: TRBV29-1
CDR3: CSVSSMGGQLGNIQYF

size: -
length: 18
J: TRBJ2-3
V: TRBV5-4
CDR3: CASSPRFLAGEDTDTQYF

size: -
length: 15
J: TRBJ2-1
V: TRBV6-5
CDR3: CASSLAGFAYNEQFF

size: -
length: 13
J: TRBJ1-5
V: TRBV6-4
CDR3: CASSASLGDPQHF

size: -
length: 17
J: TRBJ1-2
V: TRBV15
CDR3: CATSREIAGASGRGYTF

size: -
length: 17
J: TRBJ1-1
V: TRBV27
CDR3: CASSFPTGTGRGTEAFF

size: once
length: 14
J: TRBJ2-1
V: TRBV7-2
CDR3: CASSRDRGFNEQFF

size: -
length: 16
J: TRBJ2-1
V: TRBV7-9
CDR3: CASSLGAGRPVEEQFF

size: -
length: 15
J: TRBJ2-1
V: TRBV5-4
CDR3: CASSLELRGPNEQFF

size: -
length: 11
J: TRBJ2-7
V: TRBV20-1
CDR3: CSARGAGEQYF

size: -
length: 17
J: TRBJ2-7
V: TRBV5-6
CDR3: CASSFPRLAGVTYEQYF

size: -
length: 20
J: TRBJ2-1
V: TRBV27
CDR3: CASSPGLAGGALTSDNEQFF

size: -
length: 13
J: TRBJ2-7
V: TRBV29-1
CDR3: CSVWTGDSYEQYF

size: -
length: 11
J: TRBJ1-2
V: TRBV28
CDR3: CASSPNYGYTF

size: -
length: 12
J: TRBJ2-7
V: TRBV5-1
CDR3: CASSSERYEQYF

size: -
length: 14
J: TRBJ1-2
V: TRBV15
CDR3: CATSSDRGIGGYTF

size: -
length: 13
J: TRBJ1-1
V: TRBV5-6
CDR3: CASRLQMNTEAFF